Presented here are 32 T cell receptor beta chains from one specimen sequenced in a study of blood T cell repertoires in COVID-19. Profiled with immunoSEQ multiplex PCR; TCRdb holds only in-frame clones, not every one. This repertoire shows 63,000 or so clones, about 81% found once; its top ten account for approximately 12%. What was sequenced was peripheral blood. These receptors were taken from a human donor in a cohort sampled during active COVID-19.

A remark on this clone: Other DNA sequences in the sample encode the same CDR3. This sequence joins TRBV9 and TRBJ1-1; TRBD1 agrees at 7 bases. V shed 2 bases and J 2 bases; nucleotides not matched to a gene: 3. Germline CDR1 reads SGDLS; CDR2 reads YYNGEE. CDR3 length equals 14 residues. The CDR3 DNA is TGTGCCAGCAGCGTCGGGACAGTCAACACTGAAGCTTTCTTT. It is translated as CASSVGTVNTEAFF.

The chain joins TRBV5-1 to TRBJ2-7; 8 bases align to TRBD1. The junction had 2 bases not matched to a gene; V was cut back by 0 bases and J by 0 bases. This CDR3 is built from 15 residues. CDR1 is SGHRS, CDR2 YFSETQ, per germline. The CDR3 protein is CASSLDRGASYEQYF. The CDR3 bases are TGCGCCAGCAGCTTGGACAGGGGGGCCTCCTACGAGCAGTACTTC. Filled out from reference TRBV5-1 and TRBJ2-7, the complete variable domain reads KAGVTQTPRYLIKTRGQQVTLSCSPISGHRSVSWYQQTPGQGLQFLFEYFSETQRNKGNFPGRFSGRQFSNSRSEMNVSTLELGDSALYLCASSLDRGASYEQYFGPGTRLTVT.

DNA for the CDR3: TGTGCCAGCAACCTCCGGGAGTCCAATCAGCCCCAGCATTTT. This translates into CASNLRESNQPQHF. This chain connects TRBV7-4 to TRBJ1-5, with unresolved D. There are 14 residues in the CDR3. Trimming took off 7 bases at V and 3 bases at J, with 13 bases between the two ends. Germline-derived CDR1 and CDR2 are SGHVT and SQSDAQ.

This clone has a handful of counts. CDR3: CSVEGLVGGTEAFF. CDR3 in DNA: TGCAGCGTTGAAGGGTTGGTGGGGGGGACTGAAGCTTTCTTT. The chain is built from TRBV29-1 and TRBJ1-1; tentatively, D is TRBD1 (5 bases). Looked up from germline, CDR1 is SQVTM and CDR2 is ANQGSEA. This CDR3 has 14 residues. V shed 1 base and J shed 5 bases, with 14 bases lying between them.

CDR3 in amino acids: CASSAQGATAFF. The CDR3 nucleotides read TGTGCCAGCAGTGCGCAGGGGGCGACAGCTTTCTTT. The chain employs TRBV27 and TRBJ1-1, with 8 bases lining up with TRBD1. The CDR3 extends over 12 amino acids. After removal of 5 bases from V and 10 bases from J, the junction contained 6 bases not matched to a gene. The V gene's germline CDR1 is MNHEY and CDR2 SMNVEV (reference sequence).

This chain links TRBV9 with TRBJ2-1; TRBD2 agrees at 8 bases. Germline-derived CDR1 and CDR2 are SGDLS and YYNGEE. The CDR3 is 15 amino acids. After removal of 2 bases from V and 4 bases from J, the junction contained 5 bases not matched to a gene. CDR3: CASSVSGIDYNEQFF. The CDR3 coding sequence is TGTGCCAGCAGCGTTAGCGGGATAGATTACAATGAGCAGTTCTTC.

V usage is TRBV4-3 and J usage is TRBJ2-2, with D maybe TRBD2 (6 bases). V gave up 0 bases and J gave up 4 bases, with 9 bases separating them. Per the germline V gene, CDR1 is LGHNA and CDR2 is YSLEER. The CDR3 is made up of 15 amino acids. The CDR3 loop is CASSQDGGSTGELFF. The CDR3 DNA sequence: TGCGCCAGCAGCCAAGATGGGGGGAGCACCGGGGAGCTGTTTTTT.

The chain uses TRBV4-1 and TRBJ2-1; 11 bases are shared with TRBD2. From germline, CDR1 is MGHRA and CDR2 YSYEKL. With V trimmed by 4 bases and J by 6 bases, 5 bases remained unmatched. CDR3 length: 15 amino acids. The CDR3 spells CASSLLAGALNEQFF. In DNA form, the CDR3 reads TGCGCCAGCAGCCTACTAGCGGGGGCCCTCAATGAGCAGTTCTTC.

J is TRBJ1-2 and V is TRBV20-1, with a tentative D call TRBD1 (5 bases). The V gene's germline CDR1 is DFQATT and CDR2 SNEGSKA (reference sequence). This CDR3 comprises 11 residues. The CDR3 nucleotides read TGCGCCCGGGGGAGAGCCTATGGCTACACCTTC. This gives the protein CARGRAYGYTF.

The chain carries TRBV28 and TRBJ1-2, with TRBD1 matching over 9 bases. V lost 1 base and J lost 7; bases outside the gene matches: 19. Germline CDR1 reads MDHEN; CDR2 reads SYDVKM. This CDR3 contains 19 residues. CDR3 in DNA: TGTGCCAGCAGTTTATCAAGACCGGGACAGGGAAAGAAGGTGTTTGGCTACACCTTC. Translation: CASSLSRPGQGKKVFGYTF.

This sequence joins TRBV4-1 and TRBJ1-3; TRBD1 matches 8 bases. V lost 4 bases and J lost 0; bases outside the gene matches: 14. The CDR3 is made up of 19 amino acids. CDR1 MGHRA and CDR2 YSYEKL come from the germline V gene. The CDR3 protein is CASSPPSLTGVPSGNTIYF. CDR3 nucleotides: TGCGCCAGCAGCCCCCCGTCCCTGACAGGGGTCCCCTCTGGAAACACCATATATTTT.

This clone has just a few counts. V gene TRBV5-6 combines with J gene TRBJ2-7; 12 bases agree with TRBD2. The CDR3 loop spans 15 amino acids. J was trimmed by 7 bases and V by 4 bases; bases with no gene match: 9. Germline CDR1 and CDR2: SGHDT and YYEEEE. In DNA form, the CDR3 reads TGTGCCAGCAGCGCACGACTAGCGGGAGTATTTGAGCAGTACTTC. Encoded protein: CASSARLAGVFEQYF.

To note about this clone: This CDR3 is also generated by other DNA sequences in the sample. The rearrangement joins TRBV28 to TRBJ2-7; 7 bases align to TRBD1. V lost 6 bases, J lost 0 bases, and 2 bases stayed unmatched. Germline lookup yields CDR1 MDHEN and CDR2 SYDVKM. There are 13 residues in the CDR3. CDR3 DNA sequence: TGTGCCAGCAGATACAGGGGCTCCTACGAGCAGTACTTC. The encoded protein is CASRYRGSYEQYF.

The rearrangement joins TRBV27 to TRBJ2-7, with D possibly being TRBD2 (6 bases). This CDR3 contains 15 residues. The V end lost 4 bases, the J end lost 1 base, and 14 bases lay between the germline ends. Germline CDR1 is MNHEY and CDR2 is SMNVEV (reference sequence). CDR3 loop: CASSSLEGYSYEQYF. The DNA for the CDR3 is TGTGCCAGCAGTTCCTTGGAGGGCTATTCCTACGAGCAGTACTTC.

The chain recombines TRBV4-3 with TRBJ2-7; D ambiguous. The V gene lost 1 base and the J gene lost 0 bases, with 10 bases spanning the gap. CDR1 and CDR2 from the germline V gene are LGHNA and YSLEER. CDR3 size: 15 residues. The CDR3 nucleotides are TGCGCCAGCAGCCAAGTTCTGGGCAGCTCCTACGAGCAGTACTTC. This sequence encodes CASSQVLGSSYEQYF.

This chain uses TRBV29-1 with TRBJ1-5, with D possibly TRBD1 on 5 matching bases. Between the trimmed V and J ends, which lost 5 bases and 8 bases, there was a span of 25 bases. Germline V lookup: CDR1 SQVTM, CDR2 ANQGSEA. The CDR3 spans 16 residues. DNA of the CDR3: TGCAGCGTTAGCCTCCTTGCTGGACACGAGTGGAAGCCCCAGCATTTT. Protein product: CSVSLLAGHEWKPQHF.

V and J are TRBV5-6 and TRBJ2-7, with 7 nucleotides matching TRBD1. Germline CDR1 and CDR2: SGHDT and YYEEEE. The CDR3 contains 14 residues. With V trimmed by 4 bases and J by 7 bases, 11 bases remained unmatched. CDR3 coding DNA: TGTGCCAGCAGCCGCCCGACAGGGTCAAGGGAGCAGTACTTC. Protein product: CASSRPTGSREQYF.

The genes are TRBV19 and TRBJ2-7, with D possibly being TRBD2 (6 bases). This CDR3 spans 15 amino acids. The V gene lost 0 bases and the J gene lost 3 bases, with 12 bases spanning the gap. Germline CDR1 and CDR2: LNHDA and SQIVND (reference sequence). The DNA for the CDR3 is TGTGCCAGTAGTATAGATCTCACTAGCCTCTACGAGCAGTACTTC. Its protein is CASSIDLTSLYEQYF.

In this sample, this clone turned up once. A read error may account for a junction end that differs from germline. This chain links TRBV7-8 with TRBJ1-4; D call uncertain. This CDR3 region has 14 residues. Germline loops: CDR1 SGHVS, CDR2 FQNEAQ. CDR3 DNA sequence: TGTGCCAGCAGCCCGCGAGCGGGGTGGGGAAAAACTGTTTTT. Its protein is CASSPRAGWGKTVF. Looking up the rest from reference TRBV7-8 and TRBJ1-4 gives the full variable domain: GAGVSQSPRYKVAKRGQDVALRCDPISGHVSLFWYQQALGQGPEFLTYFQNEAQLDKSGLPSDRFFAERPEGSVSTLKIQRTQQEDSAVYLCASSPRAGWGKTVFGSGTQLSVL.

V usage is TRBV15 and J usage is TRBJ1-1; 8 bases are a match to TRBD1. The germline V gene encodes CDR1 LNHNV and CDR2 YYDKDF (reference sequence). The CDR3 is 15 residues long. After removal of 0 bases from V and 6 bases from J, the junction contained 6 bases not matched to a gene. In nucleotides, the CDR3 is TGTGCCACCAGCAGAGATATACGGGACAGGCCTGAAGCTTTCTTT. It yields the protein CATSRDIRDRPEAFF.

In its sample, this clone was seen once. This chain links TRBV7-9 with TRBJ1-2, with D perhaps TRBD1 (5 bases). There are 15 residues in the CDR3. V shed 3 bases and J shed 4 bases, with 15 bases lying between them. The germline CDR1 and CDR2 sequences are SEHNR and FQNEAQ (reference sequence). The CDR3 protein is CASSFGGVDTYGYTF. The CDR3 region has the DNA TGTGCCAGCAGCTTCGGGGGGGTCGATACCTATGGCTACACCTTC.

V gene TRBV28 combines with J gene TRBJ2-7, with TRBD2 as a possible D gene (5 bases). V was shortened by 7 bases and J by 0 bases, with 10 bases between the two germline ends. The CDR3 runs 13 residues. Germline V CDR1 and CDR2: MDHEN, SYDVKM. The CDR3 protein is CASTSGSSYEQYF. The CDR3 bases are TGTGCCAGCACGAGCGGAAGCTCCTACGAGCAGTACTTC.

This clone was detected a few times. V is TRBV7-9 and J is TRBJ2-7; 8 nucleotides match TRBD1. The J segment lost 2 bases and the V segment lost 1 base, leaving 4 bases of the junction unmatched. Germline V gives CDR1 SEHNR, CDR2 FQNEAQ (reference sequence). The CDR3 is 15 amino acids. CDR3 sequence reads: CASSLGTGITYEQYF. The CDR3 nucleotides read TGTGCCAGCAGCTTAGGGACAGGGATCACCTACGAGCAGTACTTC.

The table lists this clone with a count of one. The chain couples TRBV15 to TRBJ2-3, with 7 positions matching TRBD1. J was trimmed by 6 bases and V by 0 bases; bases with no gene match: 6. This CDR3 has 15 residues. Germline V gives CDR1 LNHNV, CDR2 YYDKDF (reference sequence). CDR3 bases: TGTGCCACCAGCAGAGATAGGGGGCCAAGGGATACGCAGTATTTT. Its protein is CATSRDRGPRDTQYF. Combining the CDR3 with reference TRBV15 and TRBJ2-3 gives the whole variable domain DAMVIQNPRYQVTQFGKPVTLSCSQTLNHNVMYWYQQKSSQAPKLLFHYYDKDFNNEADTPDNFQSRRPNTSFCFLDIRSPGLGDTAMYLCATSRDRGPRDTQYFGPGTRLTVL.

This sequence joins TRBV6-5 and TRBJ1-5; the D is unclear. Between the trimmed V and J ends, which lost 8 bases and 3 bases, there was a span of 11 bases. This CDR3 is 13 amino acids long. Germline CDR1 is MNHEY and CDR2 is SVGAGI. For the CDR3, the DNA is TGTGCCAGCGCCCGGGTATACAATCAGCCCCAGCATTTT. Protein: CASARVYNQPQHF.

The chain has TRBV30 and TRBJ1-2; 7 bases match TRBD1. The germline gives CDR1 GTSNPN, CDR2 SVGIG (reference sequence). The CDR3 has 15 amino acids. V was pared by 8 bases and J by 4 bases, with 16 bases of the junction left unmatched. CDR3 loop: CAGTKTTGPRYGYTF. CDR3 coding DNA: TGTGCCGGCACGAAAACGACAGGGCCTCGCTATGGCTACACCTTC.

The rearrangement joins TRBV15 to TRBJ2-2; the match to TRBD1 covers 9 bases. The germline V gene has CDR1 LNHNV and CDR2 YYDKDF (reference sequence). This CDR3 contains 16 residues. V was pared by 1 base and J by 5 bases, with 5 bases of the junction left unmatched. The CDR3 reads CATSRGATGGTGELFF. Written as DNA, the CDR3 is TGTGCCACCAGCAGAGGTGCGACAGGGGGGACCGGGGAGCTGTTTTTT.

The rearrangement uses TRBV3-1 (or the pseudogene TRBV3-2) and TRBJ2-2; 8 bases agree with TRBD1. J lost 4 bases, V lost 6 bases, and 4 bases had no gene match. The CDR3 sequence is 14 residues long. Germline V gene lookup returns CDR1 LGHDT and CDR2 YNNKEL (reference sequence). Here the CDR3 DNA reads TGTGCCAGCAGGCGACAGGGGACCACCGGGGAGCTGTTTTTT. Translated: CASRRQGTTGELFF.

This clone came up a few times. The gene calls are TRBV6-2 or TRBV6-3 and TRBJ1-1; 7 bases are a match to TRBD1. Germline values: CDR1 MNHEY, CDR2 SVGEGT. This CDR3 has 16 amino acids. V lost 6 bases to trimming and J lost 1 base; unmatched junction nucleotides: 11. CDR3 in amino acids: CASSRYRGGGNTEAFF. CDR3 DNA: TGTGCCAGCAGCCGATACAGGGGAGGAGGGAACACTGAAGCTTTCTTT.

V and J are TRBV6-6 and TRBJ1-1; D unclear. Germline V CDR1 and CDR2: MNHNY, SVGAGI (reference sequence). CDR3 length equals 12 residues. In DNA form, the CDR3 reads TGTGGGTCAGAGGGAGTGAACACTGAAGCTTTCTTT. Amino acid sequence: CGSEGVNTEAFF.

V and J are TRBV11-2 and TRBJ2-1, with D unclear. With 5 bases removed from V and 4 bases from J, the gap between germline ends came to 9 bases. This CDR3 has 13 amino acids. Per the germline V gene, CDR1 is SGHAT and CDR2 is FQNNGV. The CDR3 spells CASSLYWYNEQFF. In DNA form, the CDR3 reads TGTGCCAGCAGCCTCTACTGGTACAATGAGCAGTTCTTC.

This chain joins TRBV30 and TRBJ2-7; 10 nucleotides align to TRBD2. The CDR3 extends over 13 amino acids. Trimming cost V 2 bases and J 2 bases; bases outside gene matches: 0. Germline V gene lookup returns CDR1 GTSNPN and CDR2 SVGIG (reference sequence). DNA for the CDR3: TGTGCCTGGAGTAGCGGGGGGGCCTACGAGCAGTACTTC. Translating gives CAWSSGGAYEQYF. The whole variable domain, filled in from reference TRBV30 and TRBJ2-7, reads SQTIHQWPATLVQPVGSPLSLECTVEGTSNPNLYWYRQAAGRGLQLLFYSVGIGQISSEVPQNLSASRPQDRQFILSSKKLLLSDSGFYLCAWSSGGAYEQYFGPGTRLTVT.